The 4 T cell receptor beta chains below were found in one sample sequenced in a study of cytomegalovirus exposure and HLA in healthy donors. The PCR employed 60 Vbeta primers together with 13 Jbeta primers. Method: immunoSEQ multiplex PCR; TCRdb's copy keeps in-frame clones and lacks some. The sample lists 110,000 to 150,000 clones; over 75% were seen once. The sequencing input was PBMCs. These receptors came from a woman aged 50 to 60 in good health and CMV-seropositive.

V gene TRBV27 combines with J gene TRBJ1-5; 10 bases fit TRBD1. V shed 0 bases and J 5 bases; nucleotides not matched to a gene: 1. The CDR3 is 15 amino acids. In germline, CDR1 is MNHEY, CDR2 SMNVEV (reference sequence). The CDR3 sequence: CASSLSGTGDQPQHF. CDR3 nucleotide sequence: TGTGCCAGCAGTTTATCCGGGACAGGGGATCAGCCCCAGCATTTT.

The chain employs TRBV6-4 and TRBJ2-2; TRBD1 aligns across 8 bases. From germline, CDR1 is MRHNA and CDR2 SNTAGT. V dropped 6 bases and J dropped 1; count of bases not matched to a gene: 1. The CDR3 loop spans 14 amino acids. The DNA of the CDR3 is TGTGCCAGCAGCGGACAGGGGAACACCGGGGAGCTGTTTTTT. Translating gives CASSGQGNTGELFF.

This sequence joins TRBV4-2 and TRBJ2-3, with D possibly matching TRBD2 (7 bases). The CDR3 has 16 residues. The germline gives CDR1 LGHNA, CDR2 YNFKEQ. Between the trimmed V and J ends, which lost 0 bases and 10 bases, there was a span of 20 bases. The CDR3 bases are TGTGCCAGCAGCCAAGATTGGGGAGTAGGGGGGGAAGCGCAGTATTTT. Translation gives CASSQDWGVGGEAQYF.

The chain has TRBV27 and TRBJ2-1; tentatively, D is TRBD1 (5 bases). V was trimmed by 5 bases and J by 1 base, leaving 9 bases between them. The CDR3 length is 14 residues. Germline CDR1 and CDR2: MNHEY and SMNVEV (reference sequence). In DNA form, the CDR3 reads TGTGCCAGCAGTCCCCAGGGATCCTACAATGAGCAGTTCTTC. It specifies CASSPQGSYNEQFF.